The sequence of this TCR beta chain was determined in a study of early T cells in non-severe SARS-CoV-2 infection. The CDR3 spans 13 residues. V dropped 6 bases and J dropped 3 bases, with 12 bases sitting between them. Germline loops: CDR1 SGHVS, CDR2 FQNEAQ. In TCRdb, the 5' RACE reads were re-called with MiXCR into one record per CDR3 protein. In the table there are more than 45,000 distinct CDR3 sequences, 9.5% to 15% of which are singletons. The chain carries TRBV7-8 and TRBJ2-7; tentative D call: TRBD1 (5 bases). What was sequenced was whole blood. This receptor was identified in an adult who was a healthcare worker with PCR-confirmed SARS-CoV-2 infection or an uninfected control (not recorded which). CDR3 sequence: CASSRETVYEQYF. As DNA, the CDR3 is TGTGCCAGCAGTCGAGAGACAGTCTACGAGCAGTACTTC.